This T cell receptor (beta chain) is from a study of CD8+ T cells in alopecia areata. Background on the study: Tofacitinib ran 6 to 18 months, followed by 6 months off drug.

The sample holds a few counts of this clone. Isolated RNA was reverse transcribed into cDNA used as the sequencing template. Profiling relied on immunoSEQ multiplex PCR, and the TCRdb table lists in-frame clones only, not all of them. The data hold about 200,000 clones, with around 62% observed a single time. CDR3 length: 13 amino acids. Germline-derived CDR1 and CDR2 are SGHTA and FQGTGA. The germline V and J ends were trimmed by 3 bases and 5 bases, with 7 bases remaining between them. Those with alopecia areata gave lesional scalp punch biopsies and peripheral blood. The clonotype originates from a human donor with alopecia areata. V is TRBV7-3 and J is TRBJ2-2; D is perhaps TRBD1 (5 bases). Material: CD4+ T cells sorted from blood, obtained at week 0. The CDR3 region is CASSLPGTGELFF. CDR3 DNA sequence: TGTGCCAGCAGCTTGCCAGGGACCGGGGAGCTGTTTTTT. The full variable domain, completed using reference TRBV7-3 and TRBJ2-2, is GAGVSQTPSNKVTEKGKYVELRCDPISGHTALYWYRQSLGQGPEFLIYFQGTGAADDSGLPNDRFFAVRPEGSVSTLKIQRTERGDSAVYLCASSLPGTGELFFGEGSRLTVL.